This entry lists 10 T cell receptor beta chains sequenced from one sample in a study of T cell responses to AZD1222 COVID-19 vaccine. The assay was immunoSEQ multiplex PCR, and TCRdb's table has in-frame clones only and misses some. The sample has some 80,000 clones, about 86% seen once; the top ten hold about 7%. The sample in question was peripheral blood, obtained on day 0 of AZD1222 vaccination. Receptors originate from an adult in good health.

The rearrangement links TRBV19 to TRBJ2-5, with 8 bases fitting TRBD1. V was pared by 6 bases and J by 3 bases, with 3 bases of the junction left unmatched. Germline-derived CDR1 and CDR2 are LNHDA and SQIVND (reference sequence). CDR3 length: 13 residues. DNA for the CDR3: TGTGCCAGTAGGTTGACAGGGGAAGAGACCCAGTACTTC. It encodes CASRLTGEETQYF. Based on the CDR3 plus reference TRBV19 and TRBJ2-5, the full variable domain is DGGITQSPKYLFRKEGQNVTLSCEQNLNHDAMYWYRQDPGQGLRLIYYSQIVNDFQKGDIAEGYSVSREKKESFPLTVTSAQKNPTAFYLCASRLTGEETQYFGPGTRLLVL.

The chain uses TRBV19 and TRBJ2-6, with D unclear. Trimming removed 4 bases from V and 0 bases from J, with 10 bases in between. CDR1 is LNHDA, CDR2 SQIVND, per germline (reference sequence). The CDR3 runs to 16 residues. The CDR3 DNA follows: TGTGCCAGTAGTAGCACTCTAGTCTCTGGGGCCAACGTCCTGACTTTC. It is translated as CASSSTLVSGANVLTF. The full variable domain, completed using reference TRBV19 and TRBJ2-6, is DGGITQSPKYLFRKEGQNVTLSCEQNLNHDAMYWYRQDPGQGLRLIYYSQIVNDFQKGDIAEGYSVSREKKESFPLTVTSAQKNPTAFYLCASSSTLVSGANVLTFGAGSRLTVL.

The chain combines TRBV18 with TRBJ2-3; 8 nucleotides match TRBD1. Germline CDR1 reads KGHSH; CDR2 reads LQKENI. The CDR3 is 18 residues long. Trimming removed 3 bases from V and 2 bases from J; junction bases left unmatched: 13. The CDR3 sequence is CASSPFSSGQESTDTQYF. The CDR3 coding sequence is TGTGCCAGCTCACCCTTTTCCTCGGGACAGGAGTCCACAGATACGCAGTATTTT.

The chain is built from TRBV28 and TRBJ1-1, with a tentative D call TRBD1 (5 bases). The CDR3 has 11 amino acids. Trimming cost V 5 bases and J 10 bases, with 11 bases left between them. Looked up from germline, CDR1 is MDHEN and CDR2 is SYDVKM. The CDR3 DNA reads TGTGCCAGCAGTCAACGACAGCGAGCTTTCTTT. It specifies CASSQRQRAFF.

This clone showed up just once. The V call is TRBV7-2, the J call TRBJ2-7; the D gene is possibly TRBD1 (5 bases). The V and J ends lost 5 bases and 4 bases respectively, with 12 bases between them. The CDR3 is made up of 13 amino acids. The germline CDR1 and CDR2 sequences are SGHTA and FQGNSA. The CDR3 DNA sequence: TGTGCCAGCAGCCCAAGGGGTTCGTACGAGCAGTACTTC. It codes for CASSPRGSYEQYF.

This clone was observed a few times. The V and J genes are TRBV6-5 and TRBJ2-2; 12 bases align to TRBD2. J gave up 1 base and V 10 bases, and 4 bases lay outside the gene matches. Germline values: CDR1 MNHEY, CDR2 SVGAGI. This CDR3 spans 15 amino acids. The CDR3 region has the DNA TGTGCCATCCGGACTAGCGGGGTGAACACCGGGGAGCTGTTTTTT. Translation gives CAIRTSGVNTGELFF.

V gene TRBV7-6 combines with J gene TRBJ1-3; 8 bases are a match to TRBD1. Trimming cost V 5 bases and J 3 bases; bases outside gene matches: 6. Germline V lookup: CDR1 SGHVS, CDR2 FNYEAQ. The CDR3 is 15 amino acids. The CDR3 here is CASSTPTGDGNTIYF. CDR3 nucleotides: TGTGCCAGCAGCACCCCGACAGGGGATGGAAACACCATATATTTT. Variable domain in full (rest from reference TRBV7-6 and TRBJ1-3): GAGVSQSPRYKVTKRGQDVALRCDPISGHVSLYWYRQALGQGPEFLTYFNYEAQQDKSGLPNDRFSAERPEGSISTLTIQRTEQRDSAMYRCASSTPTGDGNTIYFGEGSWLTVV.

V and J are TRBV7-2 and TRBJ2-5, with 15 bases fitting TRBD2. This CDR3 contains 16 residues. V was pared by 6 bases and J by 5 bases, with 7 bases of the junction left unmatched. Germline CDR1 reads SGHTA; CDR2 reads FQGNSA. CDR3 residues: CASRPSGLAGGETQYF. CDR3 DNA sequence: TGTGCCAGCAGACCCTCGGGACTAGCGGGAGGCGAGACCCAGTACTTC. Drawing the rest from reference TRBV7-2 and TRBJ2-5, the complete variable domain is GAGVSQSPSNKVTEKGKDVELRCDPISGHTALYWYRQSLGQGLEFLIYFQGNSAPDKSGLPSDRFSAERTGGSVSTLTIQRTQQEDSAVYLCASRPSGLAGGETQYFGPGTRLLVL.

This rearrangement joins TRBV6-4 to TRBJ1-1; the match to TRBD1 covers 8 bases. The CDR3 runs to 15 residues. The V and J ends lost 9 bases and 0 bases, in that order; junction bases with no gene match: 9. CDR1 and CDR2 (germline): MRHNA, SNTAGT. In nucleotides, the CDR3 is TGTGCCAGTAAACAGGGGGGAGATATGAACACTGAAGCTTTCTTT. Translation gives CASKQGGDMNTEAFF.

CDR3 amino acids: CASSPETGDGKAFF. The CDR3 DNA sequence: TGTGCCAGCTCACCAGAGACAGGGGACGGTAAAGCTTTCTTT. V and J are TRBV18 and TRBJ1-1; TRBD1 matches 8 bases. V lost 2 bases to trimming and J lost 9 bases; unmatched junction nucleotides: 8. The length of the CDR3 is 14 residues. Germline V lookup: CDR1 KGHSH, CDR2 LQKENI.